The 20 T cell receptor beta chains reported below all come from one sample, sequenced in a study of T cells in Graves' hyperthyroidism and ophthalmopathy. TCR beta CDR3 regions were amplified from RNA. TCR CDR3 regions were first amplified by RT-PCR with HTBI primers. One entry per CDR3 protein, called by TCRdb with MiXCR from the multiplex PCR reads. The sample holds approximately 400,000 distinct CDR3 sequences, roughly 18% seen once. The specimen sequenced was blood. These receptors came from a man in his late teens or twenties with Graves' ophthalmopathy.

J is TRBJ2-7 and V is TRBV7-9; a possible D gene is TRBD1 (6 bases). V lost 2 bases and J 3 bases, leaving 17 bases between the germline ends. Germline lookup yields CDR1 SEHNR and CDR2 FQNEAQ (reference sequence). The CDR3 extends over 16 amino acids. The CDR3, as DNA: TGTGCCAGCAGCTTAACTCTTGGGGGCCCAAGCTACGAGCAGTACTTC. Translation: CASSLTLGGPSYEQYF.

The CDR3 sequence: CSVEETPPGEQYF. In nucleotides, the CDR3 is TGCAGCGTTGAAGAGACCCCCCCTGGTGAGCAGTACTTC. This chain uses TRBV29-1 with TRBJ2-7; D gene uncertain. The germline V gene has CDR1 SQVTM and CDR2 ANQGSEA. The CDR3 is 13 residues long. V lost 0 bases, J lost 7 bases, and 13 bases lay in between.

At least ten counts were recorded for this clonotype. The genes are TRBV6-1 and TRBJ2-5; 15 bases line up with TRBD2. The V gene's germline CDR1 is MNHNS and CDR2 SASEGT. This CDR3 has 15 residues. V gave up 4 bases and J gave up 4 bases; unmatched junction bases: 1. As DNA, the CDR3 is TGTGCCAGCAGTGGGACTAGCGGGGGGGCAGAGACCCAGTACTTC. It codes for CASSGTSGGAETQYF.

In its sample, this clonotype was seen many times. V gene TRBV20-1 combines with J gene TRBJ1-2; D perhaps matches TRBD1 (6 bases). The V gene lost 0 bases and the J gene lost 8 bases, with 19 bases spanning the gap. Germline CDR1 and CDR2: DFQATT and SNEGSKA (reference sequence). The CDR3 has 15 amino acids. CDR3 sequence reads: CSARDPQGSAHGYTF. The CDR3 nucleotides are TGCAGTGCTAGAGATCCACAGGGATCGGCGCACGGCTACACCTTC.

The rearrangement links TRBV5-1 to TRBJ2-2; 9 bases are shared with TRBD1. V lost 0 bases and J lost 3; bases outside the gene matches: 0. Germline CDR1 and CDR2: SGHRS and YFSETQ. The CDR3 has 15 residues. The CDR3 spells CASSLGQGDTGELFF. CDR3 DNA: TGCGCCAGCAGCTTGGGACAGGGGGACACCGGGGAGCTGTTTTTT.

The table lists this clonotype with many counts. The gene calls are TRBV5-5 and TRBJ2-3; tentatively, D is TRBD1 (6 bases). CDR3 length: 13 amino acids. The germline gives CDR1 SGHKS, CDR2 YYEKEE (reference sequence). V was clipped by 5 bases and J by 2 bases, with 9 bases between them. CDR3 region: CASRGASTDTQYF. CDR3 DNA sequence: TGTGCCAGCAGGGGGGCATCCACAGATACGCAGTATTTT.

Comment on this clonotype: Mismatch with germline at one junction end may stem from a read error. The genes are TRBV20-1 and TRBJ1-6, with a possible D match to TRBD1 (6 bases). The germline CDR1 and CDR2 sequences are DFQATT and SNEGSKA (reference sequence). CDR3 length equals 13 residues. CDR3 bases: TGCAGTGCCAGAGATCTGGCAGGGGATCCCCTCCACTTT. This codes for CSARDLAGDPLHF.

This clonotype was detected many times. The chain combines TRBV7-6 with TRBJ2-7; tentative D call: TRBD2 (6 bases). CDR1 is SGHVS and CDR2 is FNYEAQ in the germline V gene. The CDR3 length is 16 residues. V was cut by 5 bases and J by 3 bases, with 20 bases left in between. CDR3 sequence (DNA): TGTGCCAGCAGCCCAGAGGGCGGGGTGGCTTTCTACGAGCAGTACTTC. Its translation: CASSPEGGVAFYEQYF.

This clonotype was counted many times. The chain recombines TRBV29-1 with TRBJ2-3, with 8 bases aligning to TRBD2. Trimming cost V 4 bases and J 0 bases; bases outside gene matches: 3. There are 14 residues in the CDR3. Germline V gene lookup returns CDR1 SQVTM and CDR2 ANQGSEA. The CDR3 DNA reads as TGCAGCGTTGCGGGGGGGCCTAGCACAGATACGCAGTATTTT. This codes for CSVAGGPSTDTQYF.

The genes are TRBV19 and TRBJ1-6; D not certain. Trimming cost V 1 base and J 11 bases, with 9 bases left between them. The CDR3 runs to 13 residues. CDR1 and CDR2 (germline): LNHDA, SQIVND (reference sequence). The DNA for the CDR3 is TGTGCCAGTAGTATAGGGGCCAGCACACCCCTCCACTTT. As protein: CASSIGASTPLHF. Drawing the rest from reference TRBV19 and TRBJ1-6, the complete variable domain is DGGITQSPKYLFRKEGQNVTLSCEQNLNHDAMYWYRQDPGQGLRLIYYSQIVNDFQKGDIAEGYSVSREKKESFPLTVTSAQKNPTAFYLCASSIGASTPLHFGNGTRLTVT.

This clonotype appeared many times. This chain links TRBV27 with TRBJ1-2, with D possibly being TRBD1 (6 bases). Trimming shortened V by 6 bases and J by 4 bases, and 15 bases separated the two germline ends. Germline CDR1 reads MNHEY; CDR2 reads SMNVEV (reference sequence). The CDR3 contains 14 residues. This chain's CDR3 is CASRRPGAGYGYTF. CDR3 DNA: TGTGCCAGCAGACGCCCGGGGGCAGGCTATGGCTACACCTTC.

This sequence joins TRBV6-1 and TRBJ1-2; D remains ambiguous. Germline V lookup: CDR1 MNHNS, CDR2 SASEGT. The CDR3 covers 13 residues. V was cut by 1 base and J by 3 bases, with 6 bases left in between. The CDR3 protein is CASSEGVDYGYTF. CDR3 DNA: TGTGCCAGCAGTGAAGGTGTGGACTATGGCTACACCTTC.

The table lists this clonotype with a few counts. The chain couples TRBV4-1 to TRBJ2-1; TRBD1 agrees at 7 bases. This CDR3 spans 13 amino acids. Germline V gene sequence: CDR1 MGHRA, CDR2 YSYEKL. With V trimmed by 3 bases and J by 7 bases, 3 bases remained unmatched. The CDR3 nucleotides are TGCGCCAGCAGCCAGACAGGGTATAATGAGCAGTTCTTC. Its translation: CASSQTGYNEQFF.

This clonotype was seen ten or more times. The chain couples TRBV12-3 or TRBV12-4 to TRBJ1-1; 7 bases agree with TRBD1. CDR3 length: 15 residues. V lost 5 bases to trimming and J lost 4 bases; unmatched junction nucleotides: 10. The CDR3 DNA reads as TGTGCCAGCAGTACAGGGGTCGGAGGCGGCACTGAAGCTTTCTTT. It encodes CASSTGVGGGTEAFF.

The V and J genes are TRBV6-5 and TRBJ1-4; D is undetermined. The CDR3 extends over 14 amino acids. Trimming stripped 3 bases from V and 3 bases from J, with 8 bases between. Germline V lookup: CDR1 MNHEY, CDR2 SVGAGI. This CDR3 reads CASSYWASNEKLFF. The CDR3 bases are TGTGCCAGCAGTTATTGGGCCTCTAATGAAAAACTGTTTTTT.

This clonotype was counted ten times or more. V and J are TRBV24-1 and TRBJ1-5; a weak D match, TRBD1 (6 bases). This CDR3 is built from 14 residues. From germline, CDR1 is KGHDR and CDR2 SFDVKD. Trimming pared 7 bases from V and 4 bases from J, leaving 13 bases between. The CDR3 reads CATSGGTPNQPQHF. The CDR3 nucleotides read TGTGCCACCAGCGGAGGGACACCTAATCAGCCCCAGCATTTT.

This clonotype was observed many times. V usage is TRBV7-9 and J usage is TRBJ2-1; possibly TRBD2 for D (6 bases). Germline CDR1 and CDR2: SEHNR and FQNEAQ (reference sequence). Trimming shortened V by 5 bases and J by 0 bases, and 14 bases separated the two germline ends. The CDR3 has 16 residues. This CDR3 reads CASSPVGGSSYNEQFF. Here the CDR3 DNA reads TGTGCCAGCAGCCCCGTGGGGGGTAGCTCCTACAATGAGCAGTTCTTC.

The V call is TRBV5-1, the J call TRBJ2-1; D is uncertain. The CDR3 spans 13 residues. Germline V gives CDR1 SGHRS, CDR2 YFSETQ. V was pared by 3 bases and J by 9 bases, with 13 bases between. The CDR3 spells CASSSIGASEQFF. The CDR3 nucleotides are TGCGCCAGCAGCTCAATAGGAGCGAGTGAGCAGTTCTTC.

This sequence joins TRBV28 and TRBJ2-5, with 7 bases aligning to TRBD1. V was pared by 5 bases and J by 0 bases, with 9 bases of the junction left unmatched. CDR1 MDHEN and CDR2 SYDVKM come from the germline V gene. The CDR3 runs to 16 residues. This CDR3 reads CASSPVRGKYQETQYF. DNA for the CDR3: TGTGCCAGCAGTCCCGTCAGGGGGAAGTACCAAGAGACCCAGTACTTC.

This clonotype was counted at least ten times. The V and J genes are TRBV7-6 and TRBJ1-4, with a weak D call TRBD1 (5 bases). CDR3 length: 16 amino acids. CDR1 and CDR2 (germline): SGHVS, FNYEAQ. The V end lost 7 bases, the J end lost 7 bases, and 22 bases lay between the germline ends. CDR3 sequence: CASTLAQPGTGEKLFF. The CDR3 nucleotides are TGTGCCAGCACCCTAGCTCAACCAGGGACGGGTGAAAAACTGTTTTTT. The full variable domain, in which reference TRBV7-6 and TRBJ1-4 provide the parts outside the CDR3, is GAGVSQSPRYKVTKRGQDVALRCDPISGHVSLYWYRQALGQGPEFLTYFNYEAQQDKSGLPNDRFSAERPEGSISTLTIQRTEQRDSAMYRCASTLAQPGTGEKLFFGSGTQLSVL.